These 5 T cell receptor beta chains came from one sample sequenced in a study of response to subunit inactivated influenza vaccine. MiXCR, applied by TCRdb to the RT-PCR reads, yields one record per CDR3 protein. The table has hundreds of thousands of distinct CDR3 sequences, 12% to 15% seen once. The sequences come from PBMCs from blood, collected approximately 15 days before vaccination. These receptors were obtained from a man aged 50 to 59 who received an inactivated influenza vaccine.

This clonotype appeared a few times. This chain connects TRBV6-2 or TRBV6-3 to TRBJ2-1; TRBD2 might be the D (6 bases). CDR3 size: 13 residues. Germline CDR1 is MNHEY and CDR2 is SVGEGT. V lost 4 bases to trimming and J lost 9 bases, with 13 bases between them. CDR3 region: CASSWPGAVEQFF. In DNA, the CDR3 is TGTGCCAGCAGTTGGCCGGGAGCTGTTGAGCAGTTCTTC.

In this sample, this clonotype turned up a few times. The chain combines TRBV7-9 with TRBJ2-5; D is possibly TRBD2 (5 bases). The CDR3 covers 13 residues. Germline values: CDR1 SEHNR, CDR2 FQNEAQ (reference sequence). The V end lost 2 bases, the J end lost 5 bases, and 9 bases lay between the germline ends. As DNA, the CDR3 is TGTGCCAGCAGCTTAACTAGGTTGGAGACCCAGTACTTC. Its protein is CASSLTRLETQYF.

This clonotype was detected a few times. The rearrangement joins TRBV6-2 or TRBV6-3 to TRBJ2-1, with a weak D call TRBD2 (6 bases). This CDR3 contains 18 residues. Trimming cost V 7 bases and J 6 bases, with 28 bases left between them. CDR1 and CDR2 (germline): MNHEY, SVGEGT. The DNA for the CDR3 is TGTGCCAGCACCTACCTAGCGTACTCCGGTTCTGAGGTCAATGAGCAGTTCTTC. This translates into CASTYLAYSGSEVNEQFF.

There are a few counts of this clonotype. The V and J genes are TRBV5-1 and TRBJ1-6, with 8 bases that match TRBD1. Germline CDR1 is SGHRS and CDR2 is YFSETQ. This CDR3 is built from 14 residues. V gave up 0 bases and J gave up 9 bases; unmatched junction bases: 2. CDR3 region: CASSLEQGVSPLHF. The DNA for the CDR3 is TGCGCCAGCAGCTTGGAACAGGGGGTTTCACCCCTCCACTTT.

The chain recombines TRBV3-1 with TRBJ2-1; D might be TRBD1 or TRBD2, each matching 5 bases. The V end was cut by 1 base, the J end by 9 bases, with 16 bases between. Germline assignment: CDR1 LGHDT and CDR2 YNNKEL (reference sequence). The CDR3 contains 15 residues. The DNA for the CDR3 is TGTGCCAGCAGCCAAGGCGTGGGCCCCGGGGCTGAGCAGTTCTTC. It codes for CASSQGVGPGAEQFF.